The rows below give T cell receptor beta chains drawn from one sample of a study of identifying expanded T cells in peripheral blood. The protocol was immunoSEQ multiplex PCR, while the TCRdb copy is restricted to in-frame clones and leaves out a portion. The sample has about 90,000 clones; approximately 86% are singletons. The sequenced sample consisted of blood. These receptor sequences come from a person aged 18 to 70 in good health. Each CDR3 is given with its conserved first and last residue. The order of the fields is J gene, V gene, CDR3 length, clone size, D gene, CDR3 DNA, CDR3 protein. D genes are given only for firm matches. Rows may omit the clone size; those that give it use once, few, many or a size class.

TRBJ2-5	TRBV19	14	-	-	TGTGCCAGTAGTATATCAGGACAGCAAGAGACCCAGTACTTC	CASSISGQQETQYF
TRBJ2-3	TRBV7-9	13	-	TRBD2	TGTGCCAGCAGCTTTAGCGGGCCTAATACGCAGTATTTT	CASSFSGPNTQYF
TRBJ2-7	TRBV7-2	13	-	-	TGTGCCAGCAGCTTAGTGGTAGCTCGCGAGCAGTACTTC	CASSLVVAREQYF
TRBJ1-2	TRBV7-8	16	-	TRBD1	TGTGCCAGCAGCCCAAGATGGACAGGGGCTAACTATGGCTACACCTTC	CASSPRWTGANYGYTF
TRBJ2-5	TRBV2	13	-	-	TGTGCCAGCGCCCCGCTTCTGGATGGGACCCAGTACTTC	CASAPLLDGTQYF
TRBJ2-2	TRBV19	15	-	-	TGTGCCAGTAGTATAGGAGGACAGCTCACCGGGGAGCTGTTTTTT	CASSIGGQLTGELFF
TRBJ2-1	TRBV30	13	-	-	TGTGCCTGGAGTCCTCGACTCTACAATGAGCAGTTCTTC	CAWSPRLYNEQFF
TRBJ2-1	TRBV14	14	-	-	TGTGCCAGCAGCCAAGGGTGGCGGTACAATGAGCAGTTCTTC	CASSQGWRYNEQFF
TRBJ1-3	TRBV28	14	-	-	TGTGCCAGCAGTACCCGGGGGGCTGGAAACACCATATATTTT	CASSTRGAGNTIYF
TRBJ2-3	TRBV30	15	once	TRBD2	TGTGCCTCCACTAGCGGGGGGGGGTACACAGATACGCAGTATTTT	CASTSGGGYTDTQYF
TRBJ2-1	TRBV7-9	12	-	TRBD2	TGTGCCAGCAGCCCATGGGGGGGTGAGCAGTTCTTC	CASSPWGGEQFF
TRBJ1-1	TRBV5-1	17	-	TRBD1	TGCGCCAGCAGCGTCTTGACAGGGGCTGGGGGAGACACTGAAGCTTTCTTT	CASSVLTGAGGDTEAFF
TRBJ2-2	TRBV7-9	14	-	-	TGTGCCAGCAGCTTACAGGGGAGGACCGGGGAGCTGTTTTTT	CASSLQGRTGELFF
TRBJ1-2	TRBV19	11	many	-	TGTGCCAGTAAACAGACCTATGGCTACACCTTC	CASKQTYGYTF
TRBJ2-7	TRBV27	15	-	-	TGTGCCAGCAGTCCCCGGGGAGGTACATCCTACGAGCAGTACTTC	CASSPRGGTSYEQYF
TRBJ1-4	TRBV7-9	15	few	-	TGTGCCAGCAGCCGCGCGAGGGCGACTAATGAAAAACTGTTTTTT	CASSRARATNEKLFF
TRBJ2-3	TRBV5-1	13	-	TRBD1	TGCGCCAGTGGAGGAGACAGGGCGGATACGCAGTATTTT	CASGGDRADTQYF